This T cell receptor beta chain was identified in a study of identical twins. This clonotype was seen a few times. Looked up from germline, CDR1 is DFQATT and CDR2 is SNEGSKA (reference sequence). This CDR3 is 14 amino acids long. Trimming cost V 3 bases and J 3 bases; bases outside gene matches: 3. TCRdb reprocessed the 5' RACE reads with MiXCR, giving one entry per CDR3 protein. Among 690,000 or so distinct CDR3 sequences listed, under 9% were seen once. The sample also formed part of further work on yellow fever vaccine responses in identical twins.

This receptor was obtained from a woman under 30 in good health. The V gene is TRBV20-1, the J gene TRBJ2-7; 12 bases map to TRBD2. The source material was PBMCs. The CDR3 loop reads CSASLAGGIYEQYF. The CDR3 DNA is TGCAGTGCTAGCCTAGCGGGAGGGATCTACGAGCAGTACTTC.